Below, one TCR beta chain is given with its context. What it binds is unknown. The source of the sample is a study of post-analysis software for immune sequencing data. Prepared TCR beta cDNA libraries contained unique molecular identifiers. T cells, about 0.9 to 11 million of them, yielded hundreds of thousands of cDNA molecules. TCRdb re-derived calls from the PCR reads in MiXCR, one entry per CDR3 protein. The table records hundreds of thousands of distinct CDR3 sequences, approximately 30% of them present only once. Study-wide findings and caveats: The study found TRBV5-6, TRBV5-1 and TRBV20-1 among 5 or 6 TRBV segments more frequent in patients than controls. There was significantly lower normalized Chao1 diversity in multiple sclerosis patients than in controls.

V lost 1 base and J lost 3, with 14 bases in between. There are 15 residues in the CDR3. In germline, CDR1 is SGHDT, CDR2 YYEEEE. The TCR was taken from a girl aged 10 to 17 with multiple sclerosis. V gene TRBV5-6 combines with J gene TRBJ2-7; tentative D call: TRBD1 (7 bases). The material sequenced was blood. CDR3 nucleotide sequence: TGTGCCAGCAGCTTGTTCTCGCGGGACAGCTACGAGCAGTACTTC. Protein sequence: CASSLFSRDSYEQYF.